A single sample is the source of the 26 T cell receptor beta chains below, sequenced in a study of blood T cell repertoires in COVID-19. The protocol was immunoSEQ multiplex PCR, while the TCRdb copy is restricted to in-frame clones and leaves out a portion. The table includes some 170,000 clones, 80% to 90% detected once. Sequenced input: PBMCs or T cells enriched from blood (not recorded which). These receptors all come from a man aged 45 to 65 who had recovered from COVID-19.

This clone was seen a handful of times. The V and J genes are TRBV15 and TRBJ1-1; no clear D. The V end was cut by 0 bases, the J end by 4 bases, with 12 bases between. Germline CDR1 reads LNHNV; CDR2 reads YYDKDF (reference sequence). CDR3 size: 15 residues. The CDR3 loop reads CATSRDPVRGTEAFF. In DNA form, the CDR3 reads TGTGCCACCAGCAGAGATCCGGTCCGGGGCACTGAAGCTTTCTTT.

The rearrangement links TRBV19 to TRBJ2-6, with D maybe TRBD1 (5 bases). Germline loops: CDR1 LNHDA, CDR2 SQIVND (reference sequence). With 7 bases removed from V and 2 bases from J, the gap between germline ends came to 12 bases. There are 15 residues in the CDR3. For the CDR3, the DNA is TGTGCCAGTACCTTATCAGGGACTGGGGCCAACGTCCTGACTTTC. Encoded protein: CASTLSGTGANVLTF.

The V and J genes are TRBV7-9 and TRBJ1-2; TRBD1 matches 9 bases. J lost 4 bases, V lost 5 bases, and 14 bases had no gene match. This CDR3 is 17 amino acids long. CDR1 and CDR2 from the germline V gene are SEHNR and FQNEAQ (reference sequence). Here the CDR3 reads CASSPGTGRHGIYGYTF. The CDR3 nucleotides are TGTGCCAGCAGCCCCGGGACAGGGAGGCACGGTATCTATGGCTACACCTTC.

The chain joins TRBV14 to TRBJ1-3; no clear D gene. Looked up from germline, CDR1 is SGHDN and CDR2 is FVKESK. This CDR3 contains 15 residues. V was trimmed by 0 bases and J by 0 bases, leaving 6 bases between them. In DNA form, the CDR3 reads TGTGCCAGCAGCCAAGAGTGGCCCTCTGGAAACACCATATATTTT. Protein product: CASSQEWPSGNTIYF.

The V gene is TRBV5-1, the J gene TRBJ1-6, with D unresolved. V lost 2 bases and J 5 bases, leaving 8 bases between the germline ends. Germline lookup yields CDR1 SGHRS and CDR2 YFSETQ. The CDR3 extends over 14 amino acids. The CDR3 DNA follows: TGCGCCAGCAGCTTCCGGGAGGATAATTCACCCCTCCACTTT. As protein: CASSFREDNSPLHF. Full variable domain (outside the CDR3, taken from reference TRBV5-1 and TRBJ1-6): KAGVTQTPRYLIKTRGQQVTLSCSPISGHRSVSWYQQTPGQGLQFLFEYFSETQRNKGNFPGRFSGRQFSNSRSEMNVSTLELGDSALYLCASSFREDNSPLHFGNGTRLTVT.

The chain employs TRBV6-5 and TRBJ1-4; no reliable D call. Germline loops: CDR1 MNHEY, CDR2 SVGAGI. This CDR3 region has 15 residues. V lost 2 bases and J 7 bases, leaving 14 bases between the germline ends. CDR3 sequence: CASSYRTRRGEKLFF. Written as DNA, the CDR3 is TGTGCCAGCAGTTACCGGACTAGGAGAGGTGAAAAACTGTTTTTT.

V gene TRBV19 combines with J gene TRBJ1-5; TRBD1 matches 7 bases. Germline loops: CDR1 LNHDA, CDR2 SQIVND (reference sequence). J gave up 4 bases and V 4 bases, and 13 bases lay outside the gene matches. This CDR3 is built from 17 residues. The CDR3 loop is CASSTPPQGIANQPQHF. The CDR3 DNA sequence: TGTGCCAGTAGTACCCCTCCACAGGGGATAGCGAATCAGCCCCAGCATTTT.

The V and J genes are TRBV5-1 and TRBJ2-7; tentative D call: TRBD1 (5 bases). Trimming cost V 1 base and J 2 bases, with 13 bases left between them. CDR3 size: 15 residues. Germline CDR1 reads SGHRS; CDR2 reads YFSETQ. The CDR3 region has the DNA TGCGCCAGCAGCTTGAGTCAGGGCCAAACCTACGAGCAGTACTTC. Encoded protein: CASSLSQGQTYEQYF.

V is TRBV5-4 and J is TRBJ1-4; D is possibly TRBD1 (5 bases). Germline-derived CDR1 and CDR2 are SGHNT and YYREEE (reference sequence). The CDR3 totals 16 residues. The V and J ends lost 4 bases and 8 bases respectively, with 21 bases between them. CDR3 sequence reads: CASSGARMGNTEKLFF. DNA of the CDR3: TGTGCCAGCAGCGGGGCGAGGATGGGGAACACAGAAAAACTGTTTTTT. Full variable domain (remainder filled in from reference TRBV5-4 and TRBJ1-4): ETGVTQSPTHLIKTRGQQVTLRCSSQSGHNTVSWYQQALGQGPQFIFQYYREEENGRGNFPPRFSGLQFPNYSSELNVNALELDDSALYLCASSGARMGNTEKLFFGSGTQLSVL.

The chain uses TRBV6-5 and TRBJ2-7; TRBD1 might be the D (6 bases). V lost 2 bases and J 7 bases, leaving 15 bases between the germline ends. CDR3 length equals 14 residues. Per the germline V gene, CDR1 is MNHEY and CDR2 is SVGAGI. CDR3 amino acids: CASSYRAGVQEQYF. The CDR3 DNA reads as TGTGCCAGCAGTTACCGGGCAGGGGTTCAGGAGCAGTACTTC.

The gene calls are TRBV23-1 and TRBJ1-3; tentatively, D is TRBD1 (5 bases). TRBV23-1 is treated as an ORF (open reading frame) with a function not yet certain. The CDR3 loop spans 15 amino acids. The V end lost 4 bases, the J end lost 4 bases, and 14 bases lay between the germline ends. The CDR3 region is CASSRGRTRGNTIYF. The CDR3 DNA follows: TGCGCCAGCAGTCGGGGACGGACTAGGGGAAACACCATATATTTT.

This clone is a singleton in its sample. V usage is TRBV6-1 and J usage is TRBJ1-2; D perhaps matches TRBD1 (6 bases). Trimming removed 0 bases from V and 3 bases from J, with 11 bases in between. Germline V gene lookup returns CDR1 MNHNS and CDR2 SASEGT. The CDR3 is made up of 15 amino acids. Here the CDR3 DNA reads TGTGCCAGCAGTGAAGCCCCAGGGACATACTATGGCTACACCTTC. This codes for CASSEAPGTYYGYTF.

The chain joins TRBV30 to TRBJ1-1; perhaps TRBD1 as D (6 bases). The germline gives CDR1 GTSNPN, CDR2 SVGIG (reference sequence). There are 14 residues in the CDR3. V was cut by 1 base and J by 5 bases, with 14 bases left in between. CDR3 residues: CAWSGGGGDTEAFF. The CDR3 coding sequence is TGTGCCTGGAGTGGGGGAGGGGGTGATACTGAAGCTTTCTTT.

CDR3 region: CASTGGINEKLFF. Here the CDR3 DNA reads TGTGCCAGCACGGGGGGGATTAATGAAAAACTGTTTTTT. This chain connects TRBV11-2 to TRBJ1-4, with D perhaps TRBD1 (5 bases). This CDR3 comprises 13 residues. Trimming shortened V by 7 bases and J by 4 bases, and 10 bases separated the two germline ends. CDR1 and CDR2 from the germline V gene are SGHAT and FQNNGV.

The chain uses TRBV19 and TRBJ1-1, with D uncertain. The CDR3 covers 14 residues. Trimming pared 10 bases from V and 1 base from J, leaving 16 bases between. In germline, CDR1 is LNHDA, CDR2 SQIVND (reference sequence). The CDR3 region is CATLPTPGNTEAFF. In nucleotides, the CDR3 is TGTGCCACCCTCCCCACCCCGGGGAACACTGAAGCTTTCTTT.

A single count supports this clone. The CDR3 region has the DNA TGTGCCAGCAGCTTGTTGGCAGGGGAAGATGAAAGGTCCTACGAGCAGTACTTC. This translates into CASSLLAGEDERSYEQYF. The chain uses TRBV5-8 and TRBJ2-7; the D gene is possibly TRBD1 (6 bases). CDR1 is SGHTS, CDR2 YDEGEE, per germline. V was shortened by 1 base and J by 1 base, with 21 bases between the two germline ends. This CDR3 has 18 amino acids.

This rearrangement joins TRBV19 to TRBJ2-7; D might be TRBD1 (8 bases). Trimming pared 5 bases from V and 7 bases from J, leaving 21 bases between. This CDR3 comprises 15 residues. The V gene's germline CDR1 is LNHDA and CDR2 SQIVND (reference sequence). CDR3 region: CASSSPSTGEGEQYF. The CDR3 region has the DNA TGTGCCAGTAGTTCCCCTTCGACAGGGGAGGGGGAGCAGTACTTC.

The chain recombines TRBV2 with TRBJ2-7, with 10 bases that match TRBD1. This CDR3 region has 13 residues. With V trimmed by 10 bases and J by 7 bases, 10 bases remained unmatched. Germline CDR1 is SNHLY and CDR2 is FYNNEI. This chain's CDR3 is CATPGQGKEEQYF. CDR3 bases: TGTGCCACCCCGGGACAGGGGAAGGAAGAGCAGTACTTC.

CDR3 sequence (DNA): TGCGCCAGCGGTACAGGGTTTGAGCAGTACTTC. It yields the protein CASGTGFEQYF. The chain couples TRBV10-1 to TRBJ2-7, with D perhaps TRBD1 (6 bases). V lost 8 bases, J lost 7 bases, and 12 bases lay in between. Looked up from germline, CDR1 is WNHNN and CDR2 is SYGVQD (reference sequence). This CDR3 is 11 amino acids long.

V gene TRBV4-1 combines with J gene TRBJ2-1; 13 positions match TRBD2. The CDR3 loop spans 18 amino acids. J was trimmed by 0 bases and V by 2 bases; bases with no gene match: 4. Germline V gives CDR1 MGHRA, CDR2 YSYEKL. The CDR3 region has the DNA TGCGCCAGCAGCCAATGGACTAGCGGGGGAAGCTCCTACAATGAGCAGTTCTTC. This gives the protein CASSQWTSGGSSYNEQFF.

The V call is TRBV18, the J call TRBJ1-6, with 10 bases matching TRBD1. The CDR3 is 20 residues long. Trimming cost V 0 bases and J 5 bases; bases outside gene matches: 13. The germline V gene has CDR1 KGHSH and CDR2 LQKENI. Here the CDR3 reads CASSPPNSVGQGVHNSPLHF. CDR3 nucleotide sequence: TGTGCCAGCTCACCACCGAATTCGGTAGGACAGGGGGTTCATAATTCACCCCTCCACTTT.

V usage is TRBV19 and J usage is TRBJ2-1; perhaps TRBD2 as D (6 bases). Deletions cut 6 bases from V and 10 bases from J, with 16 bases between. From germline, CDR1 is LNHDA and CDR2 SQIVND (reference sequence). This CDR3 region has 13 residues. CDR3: CASRVGGPGEQFF. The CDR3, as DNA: TGTGCCAGTAGAGTGGGGGGTCCAGGAGAGCAGTTCTTC.

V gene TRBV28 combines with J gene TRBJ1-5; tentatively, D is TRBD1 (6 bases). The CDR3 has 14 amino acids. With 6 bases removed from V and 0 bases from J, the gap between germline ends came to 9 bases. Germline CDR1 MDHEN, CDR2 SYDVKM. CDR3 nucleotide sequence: TGTGCCAGCAGGGACAGCTATAGCAATCAGCCCCAGCATTTT. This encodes CASRDSYSNQPQHF.

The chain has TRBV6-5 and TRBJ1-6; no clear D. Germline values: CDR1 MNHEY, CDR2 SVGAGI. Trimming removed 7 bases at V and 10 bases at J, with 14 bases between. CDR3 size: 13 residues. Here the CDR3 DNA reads TGTGCCAGCACCCCCCCATACACGTCACCCCTCCACTTT. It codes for CASTPPYTSPLHF.

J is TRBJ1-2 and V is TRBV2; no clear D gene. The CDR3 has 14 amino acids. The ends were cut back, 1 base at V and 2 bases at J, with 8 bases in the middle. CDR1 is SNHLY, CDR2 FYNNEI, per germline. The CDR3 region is CASSEGLKNYGYTF. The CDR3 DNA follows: TGTGCCAGCAGTGAAGGGCTGAAAAACTATGGCTACACCTTC.

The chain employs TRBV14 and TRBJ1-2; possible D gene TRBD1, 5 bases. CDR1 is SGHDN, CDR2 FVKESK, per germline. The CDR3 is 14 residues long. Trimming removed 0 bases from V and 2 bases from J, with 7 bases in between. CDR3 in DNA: TGTGCCAGCAGCCAAGATCCAGGGAACTATGGCTACACCTTC. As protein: CASSQDPGNYGYTF.